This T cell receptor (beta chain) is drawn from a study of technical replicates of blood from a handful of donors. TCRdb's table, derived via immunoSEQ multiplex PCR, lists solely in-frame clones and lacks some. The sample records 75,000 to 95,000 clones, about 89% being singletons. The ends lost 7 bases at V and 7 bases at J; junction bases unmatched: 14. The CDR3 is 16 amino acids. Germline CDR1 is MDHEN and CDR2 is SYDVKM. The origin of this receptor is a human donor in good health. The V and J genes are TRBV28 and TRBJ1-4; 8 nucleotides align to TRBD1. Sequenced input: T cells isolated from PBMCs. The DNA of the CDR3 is TGTGCCAGCATTAATCACGAGGGACAGGCGCGTGAAAAACTGTTTTTT. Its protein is CASINHEGQAREKLFF.